A selection of T cell receptor beta chains follows, all from one sample in a study of CD8 T cells in Susac syndrome. One entry per CDR3 protein, called by TCRdb with MiXCR from the immunoSEQ multiplex PCR reads. The sample lists some 130,000 distinct CDR3 sequences, around 95% occurring once. The sample taken for sequencing was CD8+ T cells from PBMCs. Receptors originate from a human donor with Susac syndrome. Both conserved end residues are part of each CDR3. D genes are given only for firm matches. Size values are once, few and many counts, or a class for expanded clones, and some rows have none.

V gene: TRBV29-1; clone size: NA; J gene: TRBJ2-1; D gene: NA; CDR3 protein: CSVEESQVLLYNEQFF; CDR3 DNA: TGCAGCGTTGAGGAGTCACAGGTCTTACTCTACAATGAGCAGTTCTTC
V gene: TRBV19; clone size: NA; J gene: TRBJ1-2; D gene: NA; CDR3 protein: CASSIDWDAGGYTF; CDR3 DNA: TGTGCCAGTAGTATAGATTGGGACGCCGGGGGCTACACCTTC
V gene: TRBV27; clone size: NA; J gene: TRBJ2-7; D gene: NA; CDR3 protein: CASSFGHGVDEQYF; CDR3 DNA: TGTGCCAGCAGTTTCGGCCACGGGGTTGACGAGCAGTACTTC
V gene: TRBV25-1; clone size: NA; J gene: TRBJ2-3; D gene: TRBD2; CDR3 protein: CASAGVGSGTDTQYF; CDR3 DNA: TGTGCCAGTGCGGGAGTAGGATCTGGCACAGATACGCAGTATTTT
V gene: TRBV11-3; clone size: NA; J gene: TRBJ2-2; D gene: TRBD2; CDR3 protein: CASSIGRTSGRTGELFF; CDR3 DNA: TGTGCCAGCAGCATAGGCCGGACTAGCGGGAGAACCGGGGAGCTGTTTTTT
V gene: TRBV9; clone size: NA; J gene: TRBJ1-1; D gene: NA; CDR3 protein: CASSAGDPNTEAFF; CDR3 DNA: TGTGCCAGCAGCGCAGGGGACCCGAACACTGAAGCTTTCTTT
V gene: TRBV29-1; clone size: once; J gene: TRBJ1-1; D gene: TRBD1; CDR3 protein: CSGGTGTTEAFF; CDR3 DNA: TGCAGCGGGGGGACAGGTACCACTGAAGCTTTCTTT
V gene: TRBV2; clone size: NA; J gene: TRBJ2-2; D gene: NA; CDR3 protein: CASSEVNRIGELFF; CDR3 DNA: TGTGCCAGCAGTGAAGTTAATAGGATCGGGGAGCTGTTTTTT
V gene: TRBV6-1; clone size: NA; J gene: TRBJ1-3; D gene: NA; CDR3 protein: CASSQDFAGVDGNTIYF; CDR3 DNA: TGTGCCAGCAGCCAGGACTTCGCGGGGGTTGATGGAAACACCATATATTTT
V gene: TRBV27; clone size: NA; J gene: TRBJ1-4; D gene: NA; CDR3 protein: CASSLVQINEKLFF; CDR3 DNA: TGTGCCAGCAGTCTAGTGCAGATTAATGAAAAACTGTTTTTT
V gene: TRBV2; clone size: NA; J gene: TRBJ2-7; D gene: NA; CDR3 protein: CASSEWDYEQYF; CDR3 DNA: TGTGCCAGCAGTGAATGGGACTACGAGCAGTACTTC
V gene: TRBV27; clone size: NA; J gene: TRBJ2-1; D gene: NA; CDR3 protein: CASSSGSGCNEQFF; CDR3 DNA: TGTGCCAGCAGTTCGGGGTCAGGGTGCAATGAGCAGTTCTTC
V gene: TRBV28; clone size: NA; J gene: TRBJ2-5; D gene: NA; CDR3 protein: CASTLSYGAETQYF; CDR3 DNA: TGTGCCAGCACCCTGAGTTACGGGGCGGAGACCCAGTACTTC
V gene: TRBV4-1; clone size: NA; J gene: TRBJ2-7; D gene: TRBD1; CDR3 protein: CASSQPRDRLYEQYF; CDR3 DNA: TGCGCCAGCAGCCAACCCCGGGACAGACTCTACGAGCAGTACTTC
V gene: TRBV5-1; clone size: NA; J gene: TRBJ2-3; D gene: TRBD2; CDR3 protein: CASSLTVAGERTDTQYF; CDR3 DNA: TGCGCCAGCAGCTTGACCGTTGCGGGAGAGAGGACAGATACGCAGTATTTT
V gene: TRBV28; clone size: NA; J gene: TRBJ2-1; D gene: NA; CDR3 protein: CASSFPNSLTGLGLDNEQFF; CDR3 DNA: TGTGCCAGCAGTTTCCCTAACAGTTTAACGGGGCTGGGGCTGGACAATGAGCAGTTCTTC
V gene: TRBV15; clone size: NA; J gene: TRBJ1-2; D gene: TRBD1; CDR3 protein: CATSRGGQGANFDGYTF; CDR3 DNA: TGTGCCACCAGCAGAGGCGGACAGGGTGCAAACTTCGATGGCTACACCTTC
V gene: TRBV5-1; clone size: NA; J gene: TRBJ2-7; D gene: NA; CDR3 protein: CASSFGLDSSMEQYF; CDR3 DNA: TGCGCCAGCAGCTTCGGGCTGGACTCATCGATGGAGCAGTACTTC
V gene: TRBV29-1; clone size: NA; J gene: TRBJ2-7; D gene: TRBD1; CDR3 protein: CSVDGTAPNYYEQYF; CDR3 DNA: TGCAGCGTTGATGGGACAGCCCCCAACTACTACGAGCAGTACTTC
V gene: TRBV6-2/TRBV6-3; clone size: NA; J gene: TRBJ2-7; D gene: TRBD1; CDR3 protein: CASSPPWDSLLEQYF; CDR3 DNA: TGTGCCAGCAGCCCCCCCTGGGACAGCCTCTTGGAGCAGTACTTC
V gene: TRBV27; clone size: NA; J gene: TRBJ2-1; D gene: NA; CDR3 protein: CASSSKGWDEQFF; CDR3 DNA: TGTGCCAGCAGTTCTAAGGGGTGGGATGAGCAGTTCTTC
V gene: TRBV9; clone size: NA; J gene: TRBJ1-3; D gene: NA; CDR3 protein: CASSGSNRHSGNTIYF; CDR3 DNA: TGTGCCAGCAGCGGGTCGAACCGCCACTCTGGAAACACCATATATTTT
V gene: TRBV28; clone size: NA; J gene: TRBJ2-1; D gene: TRBD2; CDR3 protein: CASSTPRTSGSDNEQFF; CDR3 DNA: TGTGCCAGCAGTACCCCAAGGACTAGCGGGAGCGACAATGAGCAGTTCTTC
V gene: TRBV4-1; clone size: NA; J gene: TRBJ2-1; D gene: NA; CDR3 protein: CASSQGDFSYNEQFF; CDR3 DNA: TGCGCCAGCAGCCAAGGGGACTTCTCCTACAATGAGCAGTTCTTC
V gene: TRBV6-5; clone size: NA; J gene: TRBJ2-1; D gene: NA; CDR3 protein: CATVGTTYNEQFF; CDR3 DNA: TGTGCCACGGTGGGGACCACCTACAATGAGCAGTTCTTC
V gene: TRBV6-6; clone size: NA; J gene: TRBJ2-1; D gene: TRBD2; CDR3 protein: CASSSGLAGNNEQFF; CDR3 DNA: TGTGCCAGCAGTTCGGGGCTAGCGGGTAACAATGAGCAGTTCTTC
V gene: TRBV3-1; clone size: NA; J gene: TRBJ2-2; D gene: NA; CDR3 protein: CASSQGRPAANTGELFF; CDR3 DNA: TGTGCCAGCAGCCAAGGACGGCCGGCCGCGAACACCGGGGAGCTGTTTTTT
V gene: TRBV30; clone size: NA; J gene: TRBJ1-1; D gene: NA; CDR3 protein: CAWSGDGYTEAFF; CDR3 DNA: TGTGCCTGGAGTGGGGACGGCTACACTGAAGCTTTCTTT
V gene: TRBV5-1; clone size: NA; J gene: TRBJ2-1; D gene: TRBD1; CDR3 protein: CASLLGQGGDEQFF; CDR3 DNA: TGCGCCAGCCTTCTGGGACAGGGCGGCGATGAGCAGTTCTTC
V gene: TRBV7-9; clone size: NA; J gene: TRBJ1-5; D gene: NA; CDR3 protein: CASSPVGGRRNQPQHF; CDR3 DNA: TGTGCCAGCAGCCCTGTGGGGGGGCGCCGGAATCAGCCCCAGCATTTT
V gene: TRBV9; clone size: NA; J gene: TRBJ1-2; D gene: TRBD1; CDR3 protein: CASREGQTMYGYTF; CDR3 DNA: TGTGCCAGCAGGGAGGGACAGACGATGTATGGCTACACCTTC
V gene: TRBV12-3/TRBV12-4; clone size: NA; J gene: TRBJ1-2; D gene: NA; CDR3 protein: CASSSRRISPGYTF; CDR3 DNA: TGTGCCAGCAGTTCCCGAAGGATTAGCCCTGGCTACACCTTC
V gene: TRBV7-9; clone size: NA; J gene: TRBJ2-1; D gene: TRBD1; CDR3 protein: CASSSSTGYEQFF; CDR3 DNA: TGTGCCAGCAGCTCATCGACAGGGTATGAGCAGTTCTTC
V gene: TRBV9; clone size: NA; J gene: TRBJ2-1; D gene: TRBD2; CDR3 protein: CASSGGLAGPSYNEQFF; CDR3 DNA: TGTGCCAGCAGTGGAGGGCTAGCGGGACCCTCCTACAATGAGCAGTTCTTC
V gene: TRBV20-1; clone size: NA; J gene: TRBJ2-1; D gene: NA; CDR3 protein: CSARVPWTEGRWNEQFF; CDR3 DNA: TGCAGTGCTAGAGTCCCTTGGACTGAGGGGAGATGGAATGAGCAGTTCTTC
V gene: TRBV29-1; clone size: once; J gene: TRBJ2-3; D gene: TRBD2; CDR3 protein: CSVISAGTSGLDTDTQYF; CDR3 DNA: TGCAGCGTTATATCGGCCGGGACTAGCGGACTTGATACAGATACGCAGTATTTT
V gene: TRBV24-1; clone size: NA; J gene: TRBJ2-5; D gene: NA; CDR3 protein: CATSVGPQETQYF; CDR3 DNA: TGTGCCACCAGTGTGGGTCCTCAAGAGACCCAGTACTTC
V gene: TRBV24-1; clone size: NA; J gene: TRBJ2-5; D gene: TRBD1; CDR3 protein: CATSDSDRWGQETQYF; CDR3 DNA: TGTGCCACCAGTGACTCGGACAGGTGGGGACAAGAGACCCAGTACTTC
V gene: TRBV29-1; clone size: NA; J gene: TRBJ1-4; D gene: NA; CDR3 protein: CSVEDQDGLFF; CDR3 DNA: TGCAGCGTTGAAGATCAAGACGGACTGTTTTTT
V gene: TRBV11-2; clone size: NA; J gene: TRBJ1-1; D gene: NA; CDR3 protein: CASSLVAVANTEAFF; CDR3 DNA: TGTGCCAGCAGCTTAGTCGCGGTGGCGAACACTGAAGCTTTCTTT
V gene: TRBV27; clone size: NA; J gene: TRBJ2-4; D gene: TRBD1; CDR3 protein: CASSYHWTGGDIQYF; CDR3 DNA: TGTGCCAGCAGTTATCACTGGACAGGGGGAGACATTCAGTACTTC
V gene: TRBV7-9; clone size: NA; J gene: TRBJ2-2; D gene: NA; CDR3 protein: CASSPPTPTGELFF; CDR3 DNA: TGTGCCAGCAGCCCTCCGACACCGACCGGGGAGCTGTTTTTT
V gene: TRBV7-8; clone size: NA; J gene: TRBJ2-2; D gene: NA; CDR3 protein: CASSSPFEGSTGELFF; CDR3 DNA: TGTGCCAGCAGCTCCCCCTTCGAGGGGAGCACCGGGGAGCTGTTTTTT
V gene: TRBV20-1; clone size: NA; J gene: TRBJ2-7; D gene: TRBD1; CDR3 protein: CSARTGEQYEQYF; CDR3 DNA: TGCAGTGCCAGGACAGGGGAGCAGTACGAGCAGTACTTC
V gene: TRBV4-2; clone size: NA; J gene: TRBJ1-1; D gene: NA; CDR3 protein: CASSQASEAFF; CDR3 DNA: TGTGCCAGCAGCCAGGCCTCGGAAGCTTTCTTT
V gene: TRBV6-2/TRBV6-3; clone size: NA; J gene: TRBJ2-7; D gene: TRBD2; CDR3 protein: CASSYSLRGGTYEQYF; CDR3 DNA: TGTGCCAGCAGTTACTCGCTGCGGGGGGGAACCTACGAGCAGTACTTC
V gene: TRBV14; clone size: NA; J gene: TRBJ2-7; D gene: TRBD1; CDR3 protein: CASSLGGLALQYF; CDR3 DNA: TGTGCCAGCAGCCTAGGGGGCCTCGCGTTGCAGTACTTC
V gene: TRBV10-3; clone size: NA; J gene: TRBJ2-7; D gene: NA; CDR3 protein: CAISEAPGAYEQYF; CDR3 DNA: TGTGCCATCAGTGAGGCCCCCGGGGCCTACGAGCAGTACTTC
V gene: TRBV4-1; clone size: NA; J gene: TRBJ2-1; D gene: NA; CDR3 protein: CASSRDHRVGVNEQFF; CDR3 DNA: TGCGCCAGCAGCCGAGACCACAGGGTTGGGGTCAATGAGCAGTTCTTC
V gene: TRBV3-1; clone size: NA; J gene: TRBJ2-1; D gene: NA; CDR3 protein: CASSQVGTDYNEQFF; CDR3 DNA: TGTGCCAGCAGCCAAGTTGGGACTGACTACAATGAGCAGTTCTTC
V gene: TRBV7-3; clone size: NA; J gene: TRBJ2-1; D gene: NA; CDR3 protein: CASSPGQSGNEQFF; CDR3 DNA: TGTGCCAGCAGCCCAGGACAGAGTGGGAATGAGCAGTTCTTC
V gene: TRBV18; clone size: NA; J gene: TRBJ2-7; D gene: TRBD2; CDR3 protein: CASSLTGLADYEQYF; CDR3 DNA: TGTGCCAGCTCACTCACGGGACTAGCGGACTACGAGCAGTACTTC
V gene: TRBV6-5; clone size: NA; J gene: TRBJ2-2; D gene: TRBD2; CDR3 protein: CASSQTSGPGGELFF; CDR3 DNA: TGTGCCAGCAGTCAGACTAGCGGTCCCGGCGGGGAGCTGTTTTTT